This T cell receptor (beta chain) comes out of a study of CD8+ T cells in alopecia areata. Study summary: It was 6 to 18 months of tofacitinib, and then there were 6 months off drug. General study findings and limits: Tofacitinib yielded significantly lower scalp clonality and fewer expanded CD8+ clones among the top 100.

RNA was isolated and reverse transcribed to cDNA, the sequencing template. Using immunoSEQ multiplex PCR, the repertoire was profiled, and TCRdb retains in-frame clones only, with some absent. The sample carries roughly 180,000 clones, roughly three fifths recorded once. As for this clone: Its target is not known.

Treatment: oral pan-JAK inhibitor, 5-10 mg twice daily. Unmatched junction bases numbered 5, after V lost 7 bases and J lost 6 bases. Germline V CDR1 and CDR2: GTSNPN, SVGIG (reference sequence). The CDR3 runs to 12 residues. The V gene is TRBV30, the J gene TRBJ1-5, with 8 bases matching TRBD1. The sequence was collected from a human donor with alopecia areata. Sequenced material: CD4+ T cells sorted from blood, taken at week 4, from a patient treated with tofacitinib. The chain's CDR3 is CAYDRGSQPQHF. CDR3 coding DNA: TGTGCCTACGACAGGGGTAGTCAGCCCCAGCATTTT.